These 24 T cell receptor beta chains came from one sample sequenced in a study of PD-1 blockade in mismatch repair-deficient tumors. The method was immunoSEQ multiplex PCR; TCRdb's version includes in-frame clones alone and lacks a portion of them. The repertoire holds some 10,000 clones, with around 90% as singletons. Specified time point: roughly ten-day in vitro stimulation with candidate neoantigen peptide 3. Antigens for these TCRs are unknown. The source material was cells cultured in vitro, sampled from a patient treated with pembrolizumab. The receptors come from an adult with mismatch repair-deficient cancer.

The V and J genes are TRBV6-5 and TRBJ2-2; D possibly matches TRBD1 or TRBD2 (5 bases each). Germline lookup yields CDR1 MNHEY and CDR2 SVGAGI. Between the trimmed V and J ends, which lost 10 bases and 5 bases, there was a span of 17 bases. This CDR3 spans 14 amino acids. The CDR3 sequence is CAIGGGAYTGELFF. The DNA of the CDR3 is TGTGCCATCGGTGGGGGAGCCTATACCGGGGAGCTGTTTTTT.

This clone was recorded a few times. The genes are TRBV7-9 and TRBJ2-3; tentative D call: TRBD2 (6 bases). The V end lost 3 bases, the J end lost 6 bases, and 10 bases lay between the germline ends. The V gene's germline CDR1 is SEHNR and CDR2 FQNEAQ (reference sequence). This CDR3 is 13 amino acids long. CDR3 nucleotide sequence: TGTGCCAGCAGCTTCGGGAGTGGGGATACGCAGTATTTT. Translated: CASSFGSGDTQYF.

The chain joins TRBV27 to TRBJ2-2; D may be TRBD1 (5 bases). The ends were cut back, 0 bases at V and 2 bases at J, with 10 bases in the middle. Germline CDR1 reads MNHEY; CDR2 reads SMNVEV (reference sequence). CDR3 length equals 16 residues. The CDR3 DNA is TGTGCCAGCAGTTTATCTGCAGGGTTCAACACCGGGGAGCTGTTTTTT. It translates to CASSLSAGFNTGELFF.

The chain carries TRBV30 and TRBJ2-7; 8 bases align to TRBD1. Germline values: CDR1 GTSNPN, CDR2 SVGIG (reference sequence). The CDR3 is 13 amino acids. With 8 bases clipped from V and 2 bases from J, the junction kept 8 bases outside the gene matches. DNA of the CDR3: TGTGCCGCGCAGGGGGCGTGGGCCTACGAGCAGTACTTC. This sequence encodes CAAQGAWAYEQYF.

The J gene is TRBJ1-3, the V gene TRBV7-6; 7 bases align to TRBD1. CDR3 size: 15 residues. The V and J ends lost 5 bases and 0 bases, in that order; junction bases with no gene match: 4. Germline CDR1 and CDR2: SGHVS and FNYEAQ. This chain's CDR3 is CASSPGGVSGNTIYF. The CDR3 region has the DNA TGTGCCAGCAGCCCAGGGGGAGTCTCTGGAAACACCATATATTTT.

The V and J genes are TRBV7-3 and TRBJ2-2; D is perhaps TRBD2 (5 bases). Between the trimmed V and J ends, which lost 5 bases and 6 bases, there was a span of 13 bases. The length of the CDR3 is 14 residues. The germline V gene has CDR1 SGHTA and CDR2 FQGTGA. The CDR3 loop reads CASSTGLGAGELFF. The CDR3 DNA is TGTGCCAGCAGCACCGGGCTCGGGGCCGGGGAGCTGTTTTTT.

The chain recombines TRBV7-9 with TRBJ2-1; D gene unclear. The germline CDR1 and CDR2 sequences are SEHNR and FQNEAQ (reference sequence). The CDR3 contains 11 residues. Trimming took off 5 bases at V and 12 bases at J, with 11 bases between the two ends. CDR3 DNA: TGTGCCAGCAGCCCTACGATCTTGCAGTTCTTC. Translated, it gives CASSPTILQFF.

This clone showed up just a few times. The chain combines TRBV4-1 with TRBJ1-5, with D hard to call. CDR1 and CDR2 (germline): MGHRA, YSYEKL. CDR3 size: 15 residues. Trimming took 3 bases from V and 1 from J, leaving 10 bases between them. The CDR3 DNA reads as TGCGCCAGCAGCCAGACGGACCTAAGCAATCAGCCCCAGCATTTT. Translated: CASSQTDLSNQPQHF.

This chain connects TRBV15 to TRBJ2-1, with 10 bases that match TRBD2. With V trimmed by 3 bases and J by 11 bases, 10 bases remained unmatched. The germline V gene encodes CDR1 LNHNV and CDR2 YYDKDF (reference sequence). The CDR3 is made up of 15 amino acids. CDR3: CATSRGASGSLKQFF. As DNA, the CDR3 is TGTGCCACCAGCAGGGGGGCTAGCGGGAGCCTGAAGCAGTTCTTC. Supplemented by reference TRBV15 and TRBJ2-1, the full variable domain reads DAMVIQNPRYQVTQFGKPVTLSCSQTLNHNVMYWYQQKSSQAPKLLFHYYDKDFNNEADTPDNFQSRRPNTSFCFLDIRSPGLGDTAMYLCATSRGASGSLKQFFGPGTRLTVL.

The CDR3 DNA follows: TGTGCCAGCAGCGTAGCTGGGGGGCTAGCGGGAATACATACGCAGTATTTT. The encoded protein is CASSVAGGLAGIHTQYF. The genes are TRBV9 and TRBJ2-3; the match to TRBD2 covers 9 bases. The J segment lost 7 bases and the V segment lost 0 bases, leaving 12 bases of the junction unmatched. CDR1 SGDLS and CDR2 YYNGEE come from the germline V gene. CDR3 size: 17 residues. Filled out from reference TRBV9 and TRBJ2-3, the complete variable domain reads DSGVTQTPKHLITATGQRVTLRCSPRSGDLSVYWYQQSLDQGLQFLIQYYNGEERAKGNILERFSAQQFPDLHSELNLSSLELGDSALYFCASSVAGGLAGIHTQYFGPGTRLTVL.

V is TRBV30 and J is TRBJ2-1; D is unclear. This CDR3 region has 11 residues. V was cut by 0 bases and J by 9 bases, with 6 bases left in between. The germline V gene encodes CDR1 GTSNPN and CDR2 SVGIG (reference sequence). The CDR3 sequence: CAWSVLSEQFF. The CDR3 region has the DNA TGTGCCTGGAGTGTATTGAGTGAGCAGTTCTTC.

The CDR3 sequence is CASSGPGSTDTQYF. CDR3 DNA sequence: TGTGCCAGCAGCGGACCAGGGAGCACAGATACGCAGTATTTT. V gene TRBV13 combines with J gene TRBJ2-3; a possible D gene is TRBD1 (5 bases). V lost 5 bases and J lost 0, with 9 bases in between. The CDR3 totals 14 residues. From germline, CDR1 is PRHDT and CDR2 FYEKMQ (reference sequence).

V usage is TRBV5-5 and J usage is TRBJ2-3, with a weak D call TRBD2 (6 bases). CDR1 and CDR2 from the germline V gene are SGHKS and YYEKEE (reference sequence). The V and J ends lost 0 bases and 4 bases respectively, with 15 bases between them. CDR3 size: 16 residues. Here the CDR3 DNA reads TGTGCCAGCAGCTTGGGAGGAGGGCGAGCGGCAGATACGCAGTATTTT. It encodes CASSLGGGRAADTQYF.

This rearrangement joins TRBV29-1 to TRBJ1-1; D might be TRBD1 (5 bases). V was clipped by 3 bases and J by 0 bases, with 14 bases between them. CDR3 length: 15 residues. Germline lookup yields CDR1 SQVTM and CDR2 ANQGSEA. The CDR3 protein is CSVEVEGSLNTEAFF. DNA of the CDR3: TGCAGCGTTGAGGTGGAGGGGTCCTTGAACACTGAAGCTTTCTTT.

This clone was seen more than once but under ten times. The gene calls are TRBV30 and TRBJ2-7, with 8 bases that match TRBD2. The CDR3 has 14 residues. The V segment lost 0 bases and the J segment 2 bases; nucleotides outside the gene matches: 3. Germline CDR1 and CDR2: GTSNPN and SVGIG (reference sequence). The CDR3 is CAWSVQRGPYEQYF. The CDR3 DNA sequence: TGTGCCTGGAGTGTCCAGCGGGGGCCCTACGAGCAGTACTTC.

This chain joins TRBV4-1 and TRBJ2-7, with no clear D. CDR1 and CDR2 (germline): MGHRA, YSYEKL. The CDR3 runs to 11 residues. V shed 1 base and J shed 5 bases, with 3 bases lying between them. The CDR3 spells CASSQGDEQYF. The CDR3 nucleotides read TGCGCCAGCAGCCAAGGGGACGAGCAGTACTTC.

The genes are TRBV11-2 and TRBJ2-2; D possibly uses TRBD1 or TRBD2 (6 bases each). Germline loops: CDR1 SGHAT, CDR2 FQNNGV. The CDR3 spans 19 residues. V dropped 0 bases and J dropped 3 bases, with 20 bases sitting between them. CDR3 in amino acids: CASSLDRPWGASYTGELFF. For the CDR3, the DNA is TGTGCCAGCAGCTTAGATCGGCCATGGGGGGCGAGTTACACCGGGGAGCTGTTTTTT.

The chain combines TRBV5-1 with TRBJ2-3, with D possibly being TRBD2 (5 bases). V was shortened by 4 bases and J by 6 bases, with 18 bases between the two germline ends. The CDR3 runs 15 residues. Germline CDR1 and CDR2: SGHRS and YFSETQ. CDR3 coding DNA: TGCGCCAGCAGCCCGCCAGCGGATTATGGGGATACGCAGTATTTT. Its protein product is CASSPPADYGDTQYF. The whole variable domain, remainder taken from reference TRBV5-1 and TRBJ2-3, is KAGVTQTPRYLIKTRGQQVTLSCSPISGHRSVSWYQQTPGQGLQFLFEYFSETQRNKGNFPGRFSGRQFSNSRSEMNVSTLELGDSALYLCASSPPADYGDTQYFGPGTRLTVL.

The chain is built from TRBV19 and TRBJ2-3; TRBD2 aligns across 9 bases. The V gene's germline CDR1 is LNHDA and CDR2 SQIVND (reference sequence). This CDR3 is built from 15 residues. Losses at the gene ends were 6 bases for V and 5 bases for J; bases not matched to a gene: 9. CDR3 amino acids: CASSQFSGSGDTQYF. The CDR3 DNA reads as TGTGCCAGTAGCCAATTTAGCGGGAGTGGAGATACGCAGTATTTT. The full variable domain, with the rest looked up from reference TRBV19 and TRBJ2-3, is DGGITQSPKYLFRKEGQNVTLSCEQNLNHDAMYWYRQDPGQGLRLIYYSQIVNDFQKGDIAEGYSVSREKKESFPLTVTSAQKNPTAFYLCASSQFSGSGDTQYFGPGTRLTVL.

Here the CDR3 reads CASRLGASGRWLAETQYF. DNA for the CDR3: TGTGCCAGCAGACTCGGGGCTAGCGGGAGATGGCTGGCGGAGACCCAGTACTTC. The V gene is TRBV28, the J gene TRBJ2-5, with TRBD2 matching over 10 bases. The trim removed 6 bases at V and 5 bases at J, leaving 18 bases unmatched. Germline CDR1 MDHEN, CDR2 SYDVKM. The CDR3 runs to 18 residues.

The rearrangement joins TRBV5-4 to TRBJ1-1; D might be TRBD1 (5 bases). Trimming took 3 bases from V and 5 from J, leaving 14 bases between them. The CDR3 extends over 14 amino acids. The germline gives CDR1 SGHNT, CDR2 YYREEE (reference sequence). The CDR3 region has the DNA TGTGCCAGCAGCTACAACGGGGAGGGGACTGAAGCTTTCTTT. Translating gives CASSYNGEGTEAFF.

V and J are TRBV19 and TRBJ2-1; 8 bases agree with TRBD1. With 6 bases clipped from V and 14 bases from J, the junction kept 12 bases outside the gene matches. Germline V gene lookup returns CDR1 LNHDA and CDR2 SQIVND (reference sequence). The CDR3 extends over 13 amino acids. The CDR3 reads CASSILAGGNKFF. CDR3 nucleotides: TGTGCCAGTAGCATCCTCGCAGGGGGCAATAAGTTCTTC.

The V call is TRBV5-1, the J call TRBJ2-7, with D tentatively TRBD2 (5 bases). Germline CDR1 SGHRS, CDR2 YFSETQ. V lost 2 bases, J lost 0 bases, and 15 bases lay in between. The CDR3 totals 16 residues. The CDR3 region is CASSFFAAGDSYEQYF. In DNA, the CDR3 is TGCGCCAGCAGCTTCTTTGCGGCCGGGGACTCCTACGAGCAGTACTTC. The variable domain in full, with the rest retrieved from reference TRBV5-1 and TRBJ2-7, is KAGVTQTPRYLIKTRGQQVTLSCSPISGHRSVSWYQQTPGQGLQFLFEYFSETQRNKGNFPGRFSGRQFSNSRSEMNVSTLELGDSALYLCASSFFAAGDSYEQYFGPGTRLTVT.

J is TRBJ2-5 and V is TRBV2; TRBD1 might be the D (5 bases). This CDR3 contains 13 residues. The ends were cut back, 9 bases at V and 5 bases at J, with 16 bases in the middle. Looked up from germline, CDR1 is SNHLY and CDR2 is FYNNEI. The CDR3 protein is CASSVGAMETQYF. Written as DNA, the CDR3 is TGTGCCAGTTCGGTAGGGGCAATGGAGACCCAGTACTTC.